This TCR beta chain was recovered during a study of blood T cell repertoires in COVID-19. Measured with immunoSEQ multiplex PCR; TCRdb has only the in-frame clones, and not every one. The repertoire holds over 250,000 clones, with around 90% as singletons. The V gene lost 5 bases and the J gene lost 2 bases, with 15 bases spanning the gap. CDR3 length: 15 residues. CDR1 and CDR2 from the germline V gene are MDHEN and SYDVKM. Material for sequencing was PBMCs or T cells enriched from blood (not recorded which). The rearrangement joins TRBV28 to TRBJ2-5, with a possible D match to TRBD1 (6 bases). The TCR sequence derives from a young woman who had recovered from COVID-19. CDR3 coding DNA: TGTGCCAGCAGTAACCGGTTGGGGGCACAAGAGACCCAGTACTTC. This sequence encodes CASSNRLGAQETQYF.